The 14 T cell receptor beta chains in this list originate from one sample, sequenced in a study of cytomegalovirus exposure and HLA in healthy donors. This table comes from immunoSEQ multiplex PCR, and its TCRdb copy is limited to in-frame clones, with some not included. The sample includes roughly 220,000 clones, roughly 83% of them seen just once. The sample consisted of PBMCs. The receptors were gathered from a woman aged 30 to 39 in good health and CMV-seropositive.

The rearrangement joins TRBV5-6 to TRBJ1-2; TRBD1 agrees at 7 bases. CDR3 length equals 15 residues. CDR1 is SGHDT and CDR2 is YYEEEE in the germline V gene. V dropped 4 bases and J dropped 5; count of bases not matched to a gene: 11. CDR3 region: CASSRTGAVGYGYTF. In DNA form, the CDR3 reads TGTGCCAGCAGCCGTACAGGGGCCGTAGGTTATGGCTACACCTTC.

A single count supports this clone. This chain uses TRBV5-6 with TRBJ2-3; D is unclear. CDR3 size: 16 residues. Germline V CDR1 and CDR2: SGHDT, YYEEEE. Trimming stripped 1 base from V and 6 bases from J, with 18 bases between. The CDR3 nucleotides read TGTGCCAGCAGCTTGTTCCCCAGCTCGGTCGGGGATACGCAGTATTTT. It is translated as CASSLFPSSVGDTQYF.

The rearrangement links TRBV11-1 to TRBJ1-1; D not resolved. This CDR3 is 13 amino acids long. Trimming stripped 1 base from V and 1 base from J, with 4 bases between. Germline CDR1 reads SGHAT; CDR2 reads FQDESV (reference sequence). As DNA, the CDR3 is TGTGCCAGCAGCTTAGGAGCGAACACTGAAGCTTTCTTT. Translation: CASSLGANTEAFF.

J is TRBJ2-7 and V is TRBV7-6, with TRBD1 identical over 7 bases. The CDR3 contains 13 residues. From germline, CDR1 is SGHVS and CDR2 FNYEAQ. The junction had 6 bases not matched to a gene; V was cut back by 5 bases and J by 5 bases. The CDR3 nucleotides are TGTGCCAGCAGCCCGACAGGGATACACGAGCAGTACTTC. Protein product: CASSPTGIHEQYF.

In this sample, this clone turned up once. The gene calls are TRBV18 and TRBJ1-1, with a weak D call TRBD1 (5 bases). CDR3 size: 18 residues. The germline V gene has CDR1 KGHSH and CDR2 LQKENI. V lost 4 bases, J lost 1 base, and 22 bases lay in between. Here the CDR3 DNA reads TGTGCCAGCTCACTCCTATCAGGGTCCACGCCCCAGAACACTGAAGCTTTCTTT. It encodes CASSLLSGSTPQNTEAFF.

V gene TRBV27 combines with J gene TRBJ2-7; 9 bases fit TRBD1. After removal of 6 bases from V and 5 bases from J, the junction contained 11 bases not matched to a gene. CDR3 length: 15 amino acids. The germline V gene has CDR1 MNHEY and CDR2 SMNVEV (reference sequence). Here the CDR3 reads CASSLKGQGMHEQYF. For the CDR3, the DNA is TGTGCCAGCAGCCTAAAGGGACAGGGAATGCACGAGCAGTACTTC.

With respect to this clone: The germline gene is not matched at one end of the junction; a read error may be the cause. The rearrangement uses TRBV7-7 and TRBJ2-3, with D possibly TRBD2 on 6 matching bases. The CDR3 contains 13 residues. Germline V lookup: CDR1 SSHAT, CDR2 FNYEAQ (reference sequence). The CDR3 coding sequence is TGTGCTAGCAGTTTACGGGACTCAGATACGCAGTATTTT. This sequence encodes CASSLRDSDTQYF.

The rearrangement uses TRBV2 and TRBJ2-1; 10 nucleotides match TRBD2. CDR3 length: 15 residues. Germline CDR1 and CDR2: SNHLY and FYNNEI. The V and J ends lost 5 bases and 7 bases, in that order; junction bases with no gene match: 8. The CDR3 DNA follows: TGTGCCAGCAGTTTAAGCGGGAGGGCCTTAAATGAGCAGTTCTTC. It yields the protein CASSLSGRALNEQFF.

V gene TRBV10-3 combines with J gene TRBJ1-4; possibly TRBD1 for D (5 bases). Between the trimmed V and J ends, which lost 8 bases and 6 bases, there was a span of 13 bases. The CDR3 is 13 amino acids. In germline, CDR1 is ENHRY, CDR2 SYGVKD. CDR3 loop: CAISTGDDEKLFF. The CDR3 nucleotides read TGTGCCATCTCAACGGGGGACGATGAAAAACTGTTTTTT.

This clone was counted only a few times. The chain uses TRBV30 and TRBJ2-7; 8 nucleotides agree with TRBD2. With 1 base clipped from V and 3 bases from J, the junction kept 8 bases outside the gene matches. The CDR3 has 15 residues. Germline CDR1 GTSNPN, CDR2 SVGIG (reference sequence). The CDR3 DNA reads TGTGCCTGGAGTGCTACTAGCGGACTTTTCTACGAGCAGTACTTC. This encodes CAWSATSGLFYEQYF.

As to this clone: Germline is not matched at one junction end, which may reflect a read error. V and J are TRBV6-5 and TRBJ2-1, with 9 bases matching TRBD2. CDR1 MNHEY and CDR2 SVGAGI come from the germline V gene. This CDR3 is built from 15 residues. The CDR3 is CASSSRTSAYHEQFF. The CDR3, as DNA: TGTGCCAGCAGTTCCAGGACTAGCGCCTACCATGAGCAGTTCTTC.

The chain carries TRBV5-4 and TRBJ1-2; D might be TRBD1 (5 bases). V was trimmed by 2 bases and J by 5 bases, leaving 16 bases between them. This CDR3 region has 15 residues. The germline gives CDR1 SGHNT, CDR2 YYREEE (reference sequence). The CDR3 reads CASSFFDRESYGYTF. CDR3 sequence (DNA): TGTGCCAGCAGCTTCTTTGACAGAGAAAGTTATGGCTACACCTTC. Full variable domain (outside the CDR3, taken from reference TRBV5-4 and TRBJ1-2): ETGVTQSPTHLIKTRGQQVTLRCSSQSGHNTVSWYQQALGQGPQFIFQYYREEENGRGNFPPRFSGLQFPNYSSELNVNALELDDSALYLCASSFFDRESYGYTFGSGTRLTVV.

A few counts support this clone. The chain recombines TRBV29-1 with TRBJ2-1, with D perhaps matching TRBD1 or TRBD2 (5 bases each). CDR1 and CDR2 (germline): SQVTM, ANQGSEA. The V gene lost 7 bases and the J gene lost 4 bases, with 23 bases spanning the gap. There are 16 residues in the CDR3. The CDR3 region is CSDRDQTGTTYNEQFF. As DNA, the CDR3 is TGCAGCGACCGCGACCAAACCGGGACGACATACAATGAGCAGTTCTTC.

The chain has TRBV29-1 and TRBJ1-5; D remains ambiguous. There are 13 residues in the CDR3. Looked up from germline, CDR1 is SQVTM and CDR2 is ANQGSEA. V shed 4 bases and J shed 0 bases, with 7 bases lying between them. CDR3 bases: TGCAGCGTTGTCTTGAATAGCAATCAGCCCCAGCATTTT. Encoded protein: CSVVLNSNQPQHF.